Here is one TCR beta chain with its context. Its target is unknown. The data stem from a study of Ad26.COV2.S vaccination and SARS-CoV-2 variants. As for the study in general: The donor participated in the COV1001 trial, in its Ad26.COV2.S arm. Once, or twice with 56 days between doses, Ad26.COV2.S was given intramuscularly. Findings and limits, study-wide: A substantial breadth of spike-specific CD8+ and CD4+ T cell responses after vaccination has been reported.

The table came from immunoSEQ multiplex PCR; TCRdb's copy has only in-frame clones and leaves some out. Among 350,000 to 400,000 clones listed, roughly nine tenths were seen once. Treatment indicated: around 19 received Ad26.COV2.S at low or high dose, single or two shots; 5 received placebo; per-sample allocation not given. Each sample was drawn 63 days after the first injection (of vaccine or placebo). In Boston, an adult donor aged 18-55 years took part. This CDR3 contains 15 residues. V lost 0 bases and J 4 bases, leaving 12 bases between the germline ends. CDR1 and CDR2 (germline): SGHAT, FQNNGV.

The sequencing used peripheral blood, collected in a trial of Ad26.COV2.S vaccine versus placebo. The clonotype originates from a person between 18 and 65 years old who received the Ad26.COV2.S COVID-19 vaccine or a placebo. The chain uses TRBV11-2 and TRBJ1-2; weak D call: TRBD1 (6 bases). The CDR3 here is CASSLEDLGGYGYTF. The CDR3 DNA sequence: TGTGCCAGCAGCTTAGAAGACCTAGGGGGCTATGGCTACACCTTC.